Listed below are T cell receptor beta chains from one sample, sequenced in a study of T cells in Graves' hyperthyroidism and ophthalmopathy. One entry per CDR3 protein results from TCRdb running MiXCR on the multiplex PCR reads. The table has fewer than 300,000 distinct CDR3 sequences, around a quarter seen once. The sequenced material came from blood. The origin of the receptors is a man aged 40-49 years with Graves' hyperthyroidism that later progressed to Graves' ophthalmopathy. Each CDR3 is given with its conserved first and last residue. The order of the fields is V gene, J gene, CDR3 protein.

TRBV4-2	TRBJ1-1	CASSQVPVDSTEAFF
TRBV6-1	TRBJ2-7	CASSPSTGTSGEQYF
TRBV11-3	TRBJ2-2	CASSGTSWNTGELFF
TRBV6-5	TRBJ2-2	CASSSPPGQGNTGELFF
TRBV11-1	TRBJ2-4	CASSSPGPTNIQYF
TRBV30	TRBJ1-3	CAWSGGSGNTIYF
TRBV18	TRBJ2-7	CASSLRGGNYEQYF
TRBV30	TRBJ1-2	CAWSGPDKDYGYTF
TRBV6-5	TRBJ2-7	CASSPGRDRAYEQYF
TRBV5-1	TRBJ2-2	CASSLAQLNTGELFF
TRBV29-1	TRBJ1-1	CSVGGRNTEAFF
TRBV28	TRBJ2-5	CASSLAPDSQETQYF
TRBV12-3/TRBV12-4	TRBJ1-5	CASSLTASNQPQHF
TRBV6-2/TRBV6-3	TRBJ2-7	CASRTIADEQYF
TRBV30	TRBJ1-2	CAWRPGGPYGYTF
TRBV28	TRBJ2-5	CASRGDGKETQYF
TRBV11-2	TRBJ1-6	CASSWGDRVSPLHF
TRBV28	TRBJ2-7	CASSLLGGGLRDYEQYF
TRBV5-1	TRBJ2-5	CASSANPPGWETQYF
TRBV7-2	TRBJ2-7	CASSQSTTYEQYF
TRBV5-1	TRBJ2-2	CASSFGPSGDTGELFF
TRBV29-1	TRBJ2-2	CSAGRMTGYTGELFF
TRBV20-1	TRBJ2-7	CSARDRTRGWEQYF
TRBV12-3/TRBV12-4	TRBJ2-5	CASSQVVGVLRETQYF
TRBV7-8	TRBJ1-2	CASSLDGTGGDYGYTF
TRBV12-3/TRBV12-4	TRBJ1-5	CASTVPGSNQPQHF
TRBV6-1	TRBJ2-4	CASSRDRESCIQYF
TRBV5-1	TRBJ2-7	CASSLLIYEQYF
TRBV13	TRBJ1-2	CASSEQGLGLANYGYTF
TRBV11-2	TRBJ2-7	CASSPWGGLSSYEQYF
TRBV3-1	TRBJ2-5	CASSNFSSGRKETQYF